A single sample is the source of the 10 T cell receptor beta chains below, sequenced in a study of cytotoxic CD8 clonotypes in ibrutinib-treated CLL. Some clones are missing from TCRdb's copy, which holds only in-frame ones; the method was immunoSEQ multiplex PCR. The sample holds 250,000 to 350,000 clones; around 76% are singletons and the top ten take about 5.3%. The source material was PBMCs, sampled at disease progression, from a patient treated with ibrutinib. The origin of the receptors is a human donor with chronic lymphocytic leukemia.

This sequence joins TRBV9 and TRBJ2-3, with 11 bases identical to TRBD2. The V segment lost 0 bases and the J segment 3 bases; nucleotides outside the gene matches: 3. The CDR3 runs to 16 residues. Per the germline V gene, CDR1 is SGDLS and CDR2 is YYNGEE. In nucleotides, the CDR3 is TGTGCCAGCAGCGTAGAACTAGCGGGAGTTACAGATACGCAGTATTTT. This encodes CASSVELAGVTDTQYF.

The rearrangement uses TRBV5-1 and TRBJ2-7, with 7 bases matching TRBD1. V lost 4 bases and J lost 5; bases outside the gene matches: 6. This CDR3 spans 13 amino acids. Germline loops: CDR1 SGHRS, CDR2 YFSETQ. CDR3 region: CASSPPTGNEQYF. The CDR3 coding sequence is TGCGCCAGCAGCCCCCCGACAGGGAACGAGCAGTACTTC.

This chain joins TRBV15 and TRBJ2-5; D is unclear. CDR3 length: 14 amino acids. Per the germline V gene, CDR1 is LNHNV and CDR2 is YYDKDF (reference sequence). V was shortened by 0 bases and J by 5 bases, with 10 bases between the two germline ends. CDR3 amino acids: CATSRDVQFETQYF. CDR3 coding DNA: TGTGCCACCAGCAGAGATGTACAGTTTGAGACCCAGTACTTC.

The chain links TRBV15 to TRBJ1-6, with D unclear. Germline assignment: CDR1 LNHNV and CDR2 YYDKDF (reference sequence). There are 17 residues in the CDR3. The V end lost 0 bases, the J end lost 10 bases, and 19 bases lay between the germline ends. CDR3 in DNA: TGTGCCACCAGCAGAGACATTACCGGGCCACCATCCTCACCCCTCCACTTT. It is translated as CATSRDITGPPSSPLHF.

This clone is a singleton in its sample. This chain links TRBV18 with TRBJ1-2; D is uncertain. Germline loops: CDR1 KGHSH, CDR2 LQKENI. Trimming shortened V by 8 bases and J by 2 bases, and 15 bases separated the two germline ends. CDR3 length: 14 residues. The CDR3 spells CASTMEAPNYGYTF. The CDR3 bases are TGTGCCAGCACAATGGAGGCGCCAAACTATGGCTACACCTTC.

The gene calls are TRBV5-8 and TRBJ1-1; 7 bases line up with TRBD1. V gave up 0 bases and J gave up 1 base; unmatched junction bases: 6. Germline V gives CDR1 SGHTS, CDR2 YDEGEE. The CDR3 has 16 residues. This chain's CDR3 is CASSLALTGRNTEAFF. For the CDR3, the DNA is TGTGCCAGCAGCTTGGCCCTGACAGGGCGGAACACTGAAGCTTTCTTT. The whole variable domain, remainder taken from reference TRBV5-8 and TRBJ1-1, is EAGVTQSPTHLIKTRGQQATLRCSPISGHTSVYWYQQALGLGLQFLLWYDEGEERNRGNFPPRFSGRQFPNYSSELNVNALELEDSALYLCASSLALTGRNTEAFFGQGTRLTVV.

Here the CDR3 DNA reads TGTGCCAGCAGCGAAAGACAGGGAGGTTCTGGCTATGGCTACACCTTC. It yields the protein CASSERQGGSGYGYTF. This chain uses TRBV2 with TRBJ1-2; TRBD1 agrees at 7 bases. J lost 4 bases, V lost 6 bases, and 14 bases had no gene match. CDR3 length: 16 residues. CDR1 and CDR2 (germline): SNHLY, FYNNEI.

The CDR3 spells CASSIASAGNSNQPQHF. For the CDR3, the DNA is TGCGCCAGCAGCATAGCCTCGGCAGGCAATAGCAATCAGCCCCAGCATTTT. V and J are TRBV4-1 and TRBJ1-5, with D unclear. Germline CDR1 MGHRA, CDR2 YSYEKL. The CDR3 contains 17 residues. Deletions cut 5 bases from V and 0 bases from J, with 17 bases between.

The chain has TRBV29-1 and TRBJ1-2; 7 bases fit TRBD1. CDR1 and CDR2 (germline): SQVTM, ANQGSEA. This CDR3 is 14 amino acids long. After removal of 6 bases from V and 0 bases from J, the junction contained 7 bases not matched to a gene. The CDR3, as DNA: TGCAGCGTCACAATAGGGACAGCTAACTATGGCTACACCTTC. It codes for CSVTIGTANYGYTF.

This chain uses TRBV5-4 with TRBJ2-7; D tentatively reads TRBD1 or TRBD2 (5 bases each). Germline V gene lookup returns CDR1 SGHNT and CDR2 YYREEE (reference sequence). There are 14 residues in the CDR3. V was clipped by 3 bases and J by 2 bases, with 12 bases between them. The CDR3: CASSSGTLPYEQYF. The CDR3 nucleotides are TGTGCCAGCAGCTCCGGGACCCTTCCCTACGAGCAGTACTTC.